A single sample is the source of the 32 T cell receptor beta chains below, sequenced in a study of tumor and adjacent non-tumor tissue in lung cancer. Three rounds of nested PCR, following a modified ARM-PCR protocol, produced the TCRbeta library. TCRdb reprocessed the multiplex PCR reads with MiXCR, giving one entry per CDR3 protein. In the table there are 120,000 or so distinct CDR3 sequences, approximately 71% of which are singletons. This sample's RNA came from whole unsorted tissue. The sequencing sample was made of lung tumor tissue. These TCRs come from a man between 25 and 39 years old with non-small cell lung cancer.

CDR3 sequence (DNA): TGTGCCACCAGTGATTTCGGAAGGTGGGCGACTAACTATGGCTACACCTTC. It yields the protein CATSDFGRWATNYGYTF. The rearrangement links TRBV24-1 to TRBJ1-2; no definite D call. The CDR3 loop spans 17 amino acids. Deletions cut 1 base from V and 0 bases from J, with 14 bases between. Germline V gene lookup returns CDR1 KGHDR and CDR2 SFDVKD.

In this sample, this clonotype turned up a few times. At one of its ends the junction is not consistent with the germline gene, which may arise from a read error. The chain combines TRBV6-6 with TRBJ1-5, with TRBD1 identical over 9 bases. Germline V CDR1 and CDR2: MNHNY, SVGAGI (reference sequence). The length of the CDR3 is 18 residues. This chain's CDR3 is CASSAGTGTYYSNQPQQF. The DNA for the CDR3 is TGTGCCAGCAGCGCCGGGACAGGGACTTATTATAGCAATCAGCCCCAGCAGTTC.

The sample holds a few counts of this clonotype. A read error is possible here, since a much larger clone lies one base away. The chain combines TRBV20-1 with TRBJ2-3, with a weak D call TRBD2 (6 bases). This CDR3 has 15 residues. The V end lost 7 bases, the J end lost 2 bases, and 19 bases lay between the germline ends. Germline CDR1 DFQATT, CDR2 SNEGSKA (reference sequence). CDR3 nucleotides: TGCAGTGTTCGGGACTCCCGAACACCCACAGATACGCAGTATTTT. Translating it yields CSVRDSRTPTDTQYF.

This clonotype was detected many times. The chain employs TRBV20-1 and TRBJ2-5; no reliable D call. The CDR3 extends over 16 amino acids. CDR1 is DFQATT and CDR2 is SNEGSKA in the germline V gene (reference sequence). V lost 0 bases and J lost 1, with 15 bases in between. As DNA, the CDR3 is TGCAGTGCTAGAGATCTCTATAGACGGCTCCAAGAGACCCAGTACTTC. Translating gives CSARDLYRRLQETQYF.

The CDR3 DNA sequence: TGCGCCAGCAGCCAAGAGGGACAGGGTAGCTATGGCTACACCTTC. This encodes CASSQEGQGSYGYTF. The chain employs TRBV4-1 and TRBJ1-2; 9 positions agree with TRBD1. V lost 0 bases, J lost 4 bases, and 3 bases stayed unmatched. Germline CDR1 and CDR2: MGHRA and YSYEKL. The CDR3 runs to 15 residues.

Concerning this clonotype: With a much larger clone just one base away, this may be a read error. The gene calls are TRBV12-3 or TRBV12-4 and TRBJ2-3; 8 bases agree with TRBD2. The CDR3 sequence is 16 residues long. The CDR3 spells CVIRLGQAGASDTQYF. The CDR3 DNA reads as TGTGTCATTAGATTGGGGCAAGCGGGAGCTTCAGATACGCAGTATTTT.

Worth noting for this clonotype: A much bigger clone sits one base away, suggesting this may be a read error. Likely a read error: the CDR3 ends without its conserved phenylalanine or tryptophan. V is TRBV20-1 and J is TRBJ2-1; no clear D. Trimming removed 6 bases at V and 6 bases at J, with 6 bases between. Germline-derived CDR1 and CDR2 are DFQATT and SNEGSKA (reference sequence). CDR3 size: 10 residues. Here the CDR3 DNA reads TGCAGTGCGGTGGGCAATGAGCAGTTCATC. Protein product: CSAVGNEQFI.

Regarding this clonotype: Being one base from a much bigger clone, this may be a read error. The rearrangement joins TRBV20-1 to TRBJ2-7, with 14 bases matching TRBD2. Trimming removed 4 bases from V and 7 bases from J; junction bases left unmatched: 9. This CDR3 comprises 15 residues. The germline V gene has CDR1 DFQATT and CDR2 SNEGSKA (reference sequence). CDR3: CSAIEGLAGVSEQYF. The CDR3 DNA sequence: TGCAGTGCTATAGAGGGACTAGCGGGAGTGAGTGAGCAGTACTTC.

Details on this clonotype: One base away lies a much larger clone, so this may be a sequencing read error. It is likely a read error, because the conserved phenylalanine at the end of the CDR3 is missing. The CDR3 loop is CSAQQGDTQYL. In DNA, the CDR3 is TGCAGTGCCCAACAAGGAGATACGCAGTATCTT. The V gene is TRBV20-1, the J gene TRBJ2-3; D is ambiguous. CDR1 is DFQATT and CDR2 is SNEGSKA in the germline V gene (reference sequence). The CDR3 is made up of 11 amino acids. V was shortened by 6 bases and J by 5 bases, with 9 bases between the two germline ends.

As to this clonotype: With a much larger clone just one base away, this may be a read error. The J gene is TRBJ2-3, the V gene TRBV19; TRBD2 matches at 7 bases. The CDR3 runs 15 residues. Germline V gives CDR1 LNHDA, CDR2 SQIVND (reference sequence). The CDR3 is CASSTYGTTTDMQYF. In DNA form, the CDR3 reads TGTGCCAGTAGTACCTACGGGACTACCACAGATATGCAGTATTTT.

Notes on this clonotype: This may be a read error, as it is one base from a much larger clone. This chain uses TRBV6-5 with TRBJ1-2; 8 bases align to TRBD1. V was pared by 0 bases and J by 4 bases, with 19 bases of the junction left unmatched. The CDR3 spans 20 residues. CDR1 MNHEY and CDR2 SVGAGI come from the germline V gene. CDR3 sequence: CASSYSIVLPTTGVIYGYTF. In nucleotides, the CDR3 is TGTGCCAGCAGTTACTCGATAGTATTACCGACGACAGGGGTTATCTATGGCTACACCTTC.

This clonotype was seen repeatedly, ten times or more. This chain links TRBV4-1 with TRBJ2-5; D is ambiguous. Trimming left V 3 bases short and J 5 bases short, with 13 bases between. The germline gives CDR1 MGHRA, CDR2 YSYEKL. The CDR3 has 14 amino acids. For the CDR3, the DNA is TGCGCCAGCAGCCAGCCGTTCTCTACGGAGACCCAGTACTTC. It translates to CASSQPFSTETQYF.

About this clonotype: This may arise from a read error, as a much more abundant clone is one base away. This sequence joins TRBV20-1 and TRBJ2-1, with 10 nucleotides matching TRBD2. The length of the CDR3 is 15 residues. Trimming removed 5 bases from V and 8 bases from J; junction bases left unmatched: 12. Germline V CDR1 and CDR2: DFQATT, SNEGSKA (reference sequence). The CDR3 coding sequence is TGCAGTGCTCGCACTAGCGGGGTGCTCTTCGATGAGCAGTTCTTC. Its translation: CSARTSGVLFDEQFF.

This clonotype occurred many times. The chain has TRBV20-1 and TRBJ1-2; D is ambiguous. This CDR3 is 13 amino acids long. The germline V gene encodes CDR1 DFQATT and CDR2 SNEGSKA (reference sequence). Trimming removed 1 base from V and 8 bases from J, with 14 bases in between. The CDR3, as DNA: TGCAGTGCTAGAGTAAGGCAGGAGATCGGCTACACCTTC. Translated, it gives CSARVRQEIGYTF.

Regarding this clonotype: A read error may be the cause here, since a much bigger clone is one base away. This sequence joins TRBV12-3 or TRBV12-4 and TRBJ1-1; TRBD1 is a possible D gene (5 bases). The CDR3 spans 15 residues. Trimming took off 7 bases at V and 2 bases at J, with 17 bases between the two ends. In DNA form, the CDR3 reads TGTGCCAGCACTCCCGCAGGAGGGGTAAACACTGAAGCTTTCTTT. Amino acid sequence: CASTPAGGVNTEAFF.

The rearrangement uses TRBV5-1 and TRBJ1-4; 11 nucleotides agree with TRBD1. V lost 4 bases, J lost 1 base, and 6 bases stayed unmatched. Per germline, CDR1 SGHRS and CDR2 YFSETQ. The CDR3 is 17 residues long. The CDR3 DNA follows: TGCGCCAGCAGCCGTGGACAGGGGGCGAGAACTAATGAAAAACTGTTTTTT. The encoded protein is CASSRGQGARTNEKLFF.

On this clonotype itself: The junction and the germline gene differ at one end; a read error may be behind it. The rearrangement links TRBV11-3 to TRBJ2-3, with D perhaps matching TRBD2 (6 bases). CDR1 is SGHNT, CDR2 YENEEA, per germline. The CDR3 extends over 16 amino acids. The CDR3 sequence: CASSLGLAPSTDTQCF. The DNA for the CDR3 is TGTGCCAGCAGCTTAGGCCTAGCGCCAAGCACCGATACGCAGTGTTTT.

This clonotype was detected many times. This chain joins TRBV5-6 and TRBJ2-7; 8 bases agree with TRBD1. Germline CDR1 is SGHDT and CDR2 is YYEEEE. The CDR3 has 12 amino acids. V was clipped by 3 bases and J by 5 bases; unmatched bases: 1. The CDR3 DNA sequence: TGTGCCAGCAGCTGGACAGGGAACGAGCAGTACTTC. It is translated as CASSWTGNEQYF. Looking up the rest from reference TRBV5-6 and TRBJ2-7 gives the full variable domain: DAGVTQSPTHLIKTRGQQVTLRCSPKSGHDTVSWYQQALGQGPQFIFQYYEEEERQRGNFPDRFSGHQFPNYSSELNVNALLLGDSALYLCASSWTGNEQYFGPGTRLTVT.

Regarding this clonotype: Lacking the conserved final phenylalanine or tryptophan, this CDR3 likely reflects a read error. V is TRBV6-5 and J is TRBJ2-3, with D perhaps being TRBD1 or TRBD2 (5 bases each). Trimming left V 3 bases short and J 9 bases short, with 16 bases between. The CDR3 sequence is 14 residues long. The germline gives CDR1 MNHEY, CDR2 SVGAGI. CDR3 residues: CASSYQGLGDTQYY. The DNA of the CDR3 is TGTGCCAGCAGTTATCAAGGGTTGGGGGACACGCAGTATTAT.

For this clonotype: This may come from a read error, since a much larger clone is one base off. The chain recombines TRBV20-1 with TRBJ1-2; 9 bases map to TRBD1. This CDR3 contains 14 residues. V gave up 0 bases and J gave up 4 bases; unmatched junction bases: 3. Per germline, CDR1 DFQATT and CDR2 SNEGSKA (reference sequence). The DNA for the CDR3 is TGCAGTGCTAGAGATTGGACAGGGGTCTATGGCTACACCTTC. Translated: CSARDWTGVYGYTF.

Of note for this clonotype: One end of the junction is discordant with germline, which a read error may explain. This CDR3 is CASSLGTDEAFF. The CDR3 DNA reads TGTGCCAGCAGCCTCGGGACCGATGAAGCTTTCTTC. The chain recombines TRBV12-3 or TRBV12-4 with TRBJ1-1; tentative D call: TRBD1 (5 bases). This CDR3 contains 12 residues.

This clonotype showed up just a few times. The rearrangement links TRBV12-3 or TRBV12-4 to TRBJ2-7, with D unclear. The CDR3 has 12 amino acids. Between the trimmed V and J ends, which lost 6 bases and 1 base, there was a span of 7 bases. The CDR3 bases are TGTGCCAGCAGCCGGCGGTCCTACGAGCAGTACTTC. It is translated as CASSRRSYEQYF.

This clonotype was detected ten times or more. This chain links TRBV4-1 with TRBJ1-5, with D unclear. The CDR3 runs to 13 residues. Trimming stripped 0 bases from V and 4 bases from J, with 4 bases between. Germline values: CDR1 MGHRA, CDR2 YSYEKL. The CDR3 here is CASSQEENQPQHF. The CDR3 DNA sequence: TGCGCCAGCAGCCAAGAGGAGAATCAGCCCCAGCATTTT.

Comments on this clonotype: A read error is possible here, since a much larger clone lies one base away. The genes are TRBV29-1 and TRBJ2-7, with D possibly TRBD2 on 5 matching bases. Per germline, CDR1 SQVTM and CDR2 ANQGSEA. CDR3 length equals 12 residues. The DNA for the CDR3 is TGCAGCGTTGATGACGGGGTGGACGAGCGGTACTTC. Protein: CSVDDGVDERYF.

In the case of this clonotype: Sequence at one end of the junction differs from germline and may be a read error. The J gene is TRBJ2-5, the V gene TRBV20-1; D is possibly TRBD1 or TRBD2 (5 bases each). CDR1 is DFQATT and CDR2 is SNEGSKA in the germline V gene (reference sequence). This CDR3 spans 12 amino acids. DNA for the CDR3: TGCAGTACTAGAGATGGGGGTGTGGCCCAGTACTTC. This translates into CSTRDGGVAQYF.

Of note for this clonotype: At one end the junction does not follow the germline gene, possibly because of a read error. This chain connects TRBV14 to TRBJ2-3; 10 nucleotides agree with TRBD2. The CDR3 loop spans 16 amino acids. Germline values: CDR1 SGHDN, CDR2 FVKESK. DNA for the CDR3: TGTGCCAGCTGCCAAGATCTAGCGGGGGCCGGCCATACGCAGTATTTT. Protein: CASCQDLAGAGHTQYF.

The chain is built from TRBV2 and TRBJ2-1; no definite D call. Germline values: CDR1 SNHLY, CDR2 FYNNEI. CDR3 length: 14 residues. V gave up 7 bases and J gave up 0 bases, with 10 bases separating them. Written as DNA, the CDR3 is TGTGCCAGCACCCGTGGGTCCTCCTACAATGAGCAGTTCTTC. Amino acids: CASTRGSSYNEQFF.

As regards this clonotype: This could be a read error, since a much larger clone is one nucleotide away. The rearrangement joins TRBV13 to TRBJ2-1, with 7 nucleotides matching TRBD2. This CDR3 is 17 amino acids long. V dropped 5 bases and J dropped 4; count of bases not matched to a gene: 14. Germline assignment: CDR1 PRHDT and CDR2 FYEKMQ (reference sequence). CDR3 amino acids: CASSPRSRRAGYNEQFF. Written as DNA, the CDR3 is TGTGCCAGCAGCCCGCGCTCCAGAAGAGCGGGGTACAATGAGCAGTTCTTC.

A word on this clonotype: At one boundary the junction diverges from the germline segment, which might be a read error. This sequence joins TRBV11-2 and TRBJ2-1, with 7 bases identical to TRBD2. Germline values: CDR1 SGHAT, CDR2 FQNNGV. The CDR3 is made up of 15 amino acids. The CDR3 loop reads CASSLGDSGWDDQFF. The CDR3 DNA is TGTGCCAGCAGCTTAGGTGATAGCGGGTGGGATGACCAGTTCTTC.

This clonotype was seen many times. V and J are TRBV4-1 and TRBJ1-1; 9 bases line up with TRBD1. Per the germline V gene, CDR1 is MGHRA and CDR2 is YSYEKL. The CDR3 has 13 residues. V lost 4 bases to trimming and J lost 3 bases; unmatched junction nucleotides: 0. CDR3 region: CASSRTGDTEAFF. The CDR3 coding sequence is TGCGCCAGCAGCCGGACAGGGGACACTGAAGCTTTCTTT.

This clonotype was seen only a few times. The CDR3 ends on some other residue instead of the conserved phenylalanine or tryptophan, so this is likely a read error. The rearrangement uses TRBV29-1 and TRBJ1-3, with D unclear. The CDR3 is 11 residues long. The V gene's germline CDR1 is SQVTM and CDR2 ANQGSEA. CDR3: CSAQHGDTIYS. The CDR3 nucleotides read TGCAGCGCACAACATGGAGACACCATATATTCT.

The chain is built from TRBV7-8 and TRBJ2-7; a weak D match, TRBD1 (6 bases). Germline CDR1 reads SGHVS; CDR2 reads FQNEAQ. The CDR3 is 15 amino acids. The V end lost 0 bases, the J end lost 2 bases, and 11 bases lay between the germline ends. The CDR3, as DNA: TGTGCCAGCAGCTTAGCCGACAGGTTGACCTACGAGCAGTACTTC. As protein: CASSLADRLTYEQYF. The full variable domain, completed using reference TRBV7-8 and TRBJ2-7, is GAGVSQSPRYKVAKRGQDVALRCDPISGHVSLFWYQQALGQGPEFLTYFQNEAQLDKSGLPSDRFFAERPEGSVSTLKIQRTQQEDSAVYLCASSLADRLTYEQYFGPGTRLTVT.